The 8 T cell receptor beta chains reported below all come from one sample, sequenced in a study of blood T cell repertoires in COVID-19. Clones were read by immunoSEQ multiplex PCR, and TCRdb kept only the in-frame ones, dropping some. The repertoire consists of tens of thousands of clones, with approximately 81% occurring once and the leading ten covering 25% to 35%. Material for sequencing was peripheral blood. The receptors were gathered from a woman older than 75 with active or convalescent COVID-19.

CDR3 sequence (DNA): TGCGCCAGCAGGATTGGCGGAACCTACGAGCAGTACTTC. Translated, it gives CASRIGGTYEQYF. The chain couples TRBV5-1 to TRBJ2-7; D remains unclear. Trimming pared 5 bases from V and 2 bases from J, leaving 11 bases between. In germline, CDR1 is SGHRS, CDR2 YFSETQ. The CDR3 totals 13 residues.

The chain combines TRBV19 with TRBJ1-3; tentatively, D is TRBD1 (6 bases). Per germline, CDR1 LNHDA and CDR2 SQIVND (reference sequence). CDR3 size: 16 residues. Trimming stripped 5 bases from V and 0 bases from J, with 14 bases between. CDR3 loop: CASSPLRTDSGNTIYF. CDR3 coding DNA: TGTGCCAGTAGTCCCCTGAGGACAGACTCTGGAAACACCATATATTTT.

The chain employs TRBV10-1 and TRBJ2-2, with no clear D. The V and J ends lost 6 bases and 4 bases respectively, with 9 bases between them. The CDR3 totals 13 residues. The germline V gene has CDR1 WNHNN and CDR2 SYGVQD (reference sequence). The CDR3 coding sequence is TGCGCCAGCAGGTCCGACTTCACCGGGGAGCTGTTTTTT. Its protein product is CASRSDFTGELFF.

The chain links TRBV6-5 to TRBJ1-4; 10 bases line up with TRBD1. The germline CDR1 and CDR2 sequences are MNHEY and SVGAGI. This CDR3 has 14 amino acids. With V trimmed by 6 bases and J by 7 bases, 5 bases remained unmatched. The CDR3 DNA sequence: TGTGCCAGCAGGGCGACAGGGGGCAGTGAAAAACTGTTTTTT. Encoded protein: CASRATGGSEKLFF.

The V and J genes are TRBV9 and TRBJ1-5; unclear D gene. V lost 0 bases and J 6 bases, leaving 10 bases between the germline ends. Germline CDR1 SGDLS, CDR2 YYNGEE. The CDR3 runs 14 residues. CDR3 in amino acids: CASSVDGSGQPQHF. In nucleotides, the CDR3 is TGTGCCAGCAGCGTAGACGGCAGCGGTCAGCCCCAGCATTTT.

The chain carries TRBV15 and TRBJ1-1; D may be TRBD1 (5 bases). Germline assignment: CDR1 LNHNV and CDR2 YYDKDF (reference sequence). This CDR3 has 17 residues. Trimming cost V 0 bases and J 1 base, with 15 bases left between them. CDR3 loop: CATSRDLGQSKNTEAFF. The CDR3 DNA is TGTGCCACCAGCAGAGATCTGGGGCAGAGCAAGAACACTGAAGCTTTCTTT.

This clone was seen only once. The chain recombines TRBV10-2 with TRBJ1-2, with D possibly matching TRBD1 (5 bases). Per the germline V gene, CDR1 is WSHSY and CDR2 is SAAADI. CDR3 length equals 15 residues. V lost 0 bases and J lost 4, with 12 bases in between. The CDR3 reads CASSESPRAVYGYTF. The DNA of the CDR3 is TGCGCCAGCAGTGAGTCCCCCAGGGCGGTCTATGGCTACACCTTC.

The chain joins TRBV7-2 to TRBJ2-3, with 8 bases aligning to TRBD2. The CDR3 is 17 amino acids. With 3 bases clipped from V and 2 bases from J, the junction kept 10 bases outside the gene matches. CDR1 and CDR2 from the germline V gene are SGHTA and FQGNSA. The CDR3 here is CASSFKAGAVFTDTQYF. CDR3 coding DNA: TGTGCCAGCAGCTTTAAAGCGGGGGCCGTGTTCACAGATACGCAGTATTTT.